These 31 T cell receptor beta chains came from one sample sequenced in a study of spatial heterogeneity in lung cancer. As to time point: sample taken at primary tumor resection. One entry per CDR3 protein results from TCRdb running MiXCR on the 5' RACE reads. The sample shows under 25,000 distinct CDR3 sequences, about 7.6% of them seen only once. Material: PBMCs, obtained at surgery. The receptors originated from a male donor with early-stage non-small cell lung cancer.

This clonotype showed up many times. The chain links TRBV5-6 to TRBJ2-1; 9 bases align to TRBD2. Trimming took 4 bases from V and 0 from J; bases not matched to a gene: 11. Per the germline V gene, CDR1 is SGHDT and CDR2 is YYEEEE. The CDR3 runs to 18 residues. The CDR3: CASSLLAGSSSSYNEQFF. The CDR3 DNA reads as TGTGCCAGCAGCCTGCTAGCGGGAAGTTCCAGCTCCTACAATGAGCAGTTCTTC.

In DNA, the CDR3 is TGTGCCTGGAGTGCCGAAGAGACCCAGTACTTC. Translated: CAWSAEETQYF. The chain joins TRBV30 to TRBJ2-5; D ambiguous. The CDR3 extends over 11 amino acids. V lost 1 base and J lost 3, with 3 bases in between. Germline CDR1 GTSNPN, CDR2 SVGIG (reference sequence).

V and J are TRBV10-3 and TRBJ2-1, with 11 nucleotides matching TRBD2. The CDR3 totals 14 residues. Germline values: CDR1 ENHRY, CDR2 SYGVKD. Unmatched junction bases numbered 8, after V lost 10 bases and J lost 6 bases. The CDR3 bases are TGTGCCAGTACCGGGACTAGCGGTTCCAATGAGCAGTTCTTC. Protein product: CASTGTSGSNEQFF.

This clonotype was seen at least ten times. V usage is TRBV20-1 and J usage is TRBJ2-7; 8 bases agree with TRBD1. The CDR3 extends over 16 amino acids. V was clipped by 1 base and J by 4 bases; unmatched bases: 12. The germline CDR1 and CDR2 sequences are DFQATT and SNEGSKA (reference sequence). CDR3 bases: TGCAGTGCTAGAGTAACGGGACAGGTGAACTCTTACGAGCAGTACTTC. Residues: CSARVTGQVNSYEQYF.

At least ten counts were recorded for this clonotype. This chain joins TRBV19 and TRBJ1-5, with D unclear. The CDR3 is 13 residues long. Trimming took off 5 bases at V and 6 bases at J, with 11 bases between the two ends. Germline values: CDR1 LNHDA, CDR2 SQIVND (reference sequence). CDR3 in amino acids: CASSFQLRQPQHF. The CDR3 bases are TGTGCCAGTAGTTTCCAGTTGCGTCAGCCCCAGCATTTT. The entire variable domain, with the rest obtained from reference TRBV19 and TRBJ1-5, is as follows: DGGITQSPKYLFRKEGQNVTLSCEQNLNHDAMYWYRQDPGQGLRLIYYSQIVNDFQKGDIAEGYSVSREKKESFPLTVTSAQKNPTAFYLCASSFQLRQPQHFGDGTRLSIL.

This clonotype showed up just a few times. The chain carries TRBV6-5 and TRBJ2-7; the D gene is possibly TRBD2 (6 bases). The CDR3 has 17 residues. Trimming pared 5 bases from V and 0 bases from J, leaving 20 bases between. Per germline, CDR1 MNHEY and CDR2 SVGAGI. CDR3 loop: CASSHTQSGPSSYEQYF. The CDR3 DNA reads TGTGCCAGCAGTCATACCCAAAGCGGGCCCAGCTCCTACGAGCAGTACTTC.

This clonotype was found a few times. This chain links TRBV20-1 with TRBJ2-7; a weak D match, TRBD1 (7 bases). CDR3 size: 16 residues. Deletions cut 1 base from V and 1 base from J, with 17 bases between. The germline V gene has CDR1 DFQATT and CDR2 SNEGSKA (reference sequence). The CDR3 DNA reads as TGCAGTGCTAGAGGCGGGACAGCCTCAAGGTCCTACGAGCAGTACTTC. This gives the protein CSARGGTASRSYEQYF.

The sample holds many counts of this clonotype. The V call is TRBV20-1, the J call TRBJ2-1, with a tentative D call TRBD2 (6 bases). Germline V lookup: CDR1 DFQATT, CDR2 SNEGSKA (reference sequence). The CDR3 sequence is 14 residues long. Trimming shortened V by 5 bases and J by 6 bases, and 17 bases separated the two germline ends. CDR3 sequence: CSAAALGLFNEQFF. The CDR3 nucleotides are TGCAGTGCTGCCGCGTTGGGACTTTTCAATGAGCAGTTCTTC.

The sample holds many counts of this clonotype. This sequence joins TRBV7-3 and TRBJ2-3; D unclear. The CDR3 extends over 14 amino acids. CDR1 and CDR2 (germline): SGHTA, FQGTGA. The V gene lost 1 base and the J gene lost 4 bases, with 9 bases spanning the gap. The CDR3 reads CASSLNSDADTQYF. The CDR3 bases are TGTGCCAGCAGCTTAAATAGTGATGCAGATACGCAGTATTTT.

The chain carries TRBV3-1 and TRBJ2-3, with 10 bases identical to TRBD1. After removal of 0 bases from V and 5 bases from J, the junction contained 5 bases not matched to a gene. From germline, CDR1 is LGHDT and CDR2 YNNKEL (reference sequence). This CDR3 contains 16 residues. DNA of the CDR3: TGTGCCAGCAGCCAAGATCCGACAGGGGGCTTAGATACGCAGTATTTT. Protein sequence: CASSQDPTGGLDTQYF.

This chain joins TRBV7-3 and TRBJ1-1; D is unclear. From germline, CDR1 is SGHTA and CDR2 FQGTGA. CDR3 length: 11 amino acids. V was pared by 5 bases and J by 6 bases, with 7 bases between. The CDR3 bases are TGTGCCAGCAGCCCCCCGGCTGAAGCTTTCTTT. Translation gives CASSPPAEAFF. Filled out from reference TRBV7-3 and TRBJ1-1, the complete variable domain reads GAGVSQTPSNKVTEKGKYVELRCDPISGHTALYWYRQSLGQGPEFLIYFQGTGAADDSGLPNDRFFAVRPEGSVSTLKIQRTERGDSAVYLCASSPPAEAFFGQGTRLTVV.

By frequency in the sample, this clonotype is medium-sized. The chain carries TRBV7-9 and TRBJ2-1, with D perhaps TRBD2 (6 bases). Germline lookup yields CDR1 SEHNR and CDR2 FQNEAQ (reference sequence). Trimming removed 4 bases at V and 3 bases at J, with 16 bases between. This CDR3 has 16 residues. CDR3 amino acids: CASSSRRAGIYNEQFF. DNA for the CDR3: TGTGCCAGCAGCTCTAGGAGGGCGGGTATCTACAATGAGCAGTTCTTC.

This clonotype was seen repeatedly, ten times or more. V and J are TRBV5-1 and TRBJ1-2, with D uncertain. This CDR3 contains 16 residues. The V end was cut by 4 bases, the J end by 7 bases, with 23 bases between. Germline V gene lookup returns CDR1 SGHRS and CDR2 YFSETQ. The chain's CDR3 is CASSPLRGSGSRGYTF. CDR3 nucleotides: TGCGCCAGCAGCCCACTGCGGGGAAGCGGGTCCCGTGGCTACACCTTC.

At least ten counts were recorded for this clonotype. This sequence joins TRBV5-1 and TRBJ2-1, with a tentative D call TRBD1 (6 bases). V lost 4 bases to trimming and J lost 5 bases, with 13 bases between them. Germline CDR1 reads SGHRS; CDR2 reads YFSETQ. The CDR3 is made up of 14 amino acids. CDR3 residues: CASSTSGQNNEQFF. The CDR3 nucleotides are TGCGCCAGCAGCACGTCCGGACAGAACAATGAGCAGTTCTTC.

This clonotype was picked up many times. V is TRBV2 and J is TRBJ1-1; D uncertain. V shed 6 bases and J shed 4 bases, with 6 bases lying between them. This CDR3 contains 11 residues. The germline V gene encodes CDR1 SNHLY and CDR2 FYNNEI. CDR3 DNA sequence: TGTGCCAGCAGCATGAGCACTGAAGCTTTCTTT. Protein sequence: CASSMSTEAFF.

The table lists this clonotype with many counts. The V call is TRBV6-1, the J call TRBJ2-5; TRBD1 agrees at 8 bases. V was clipped by 3 bases and J by 0 bases; unmatched bases: 3. The CDR3 runs 15 residues. Germline CDR1 is MNHNS and CDR2 is SASEGT. The CDR3 nucleotides read TGTGCCAGCAGTGACGACAGGGGCTACCAAGAGACCCAGTACTTC. Its protein is CASSDDRGYQETQYF.

This clonotype showed up many times. The rearrangement uses TRBV7-2 and TRBJ2-5; D may be TRBD2 (7 bases). Germline CDR1 is SGHTA and CDR2 is FQGNSA. The V gene lost 5 bases and the J gene lost 4 bases, with 14 bases spanning the gap. The length of the CDR3 is 14 residues. CDR3 nucleotide sequence: TGTGCCAGCAGCCTAGGAAGGGGGGGAGAGACCCAGTACTTC. Amino acid sequence: CASSLGRGGETQYF.

The chain carries TRBV27 and TRBJ2-7; 8 nucleotides agree with TRBD2. Germline assignment: CDR1 MNHEY and CDR2 SMNVEV (reference sequence). The CDR3 is made up of 18 amino acids. V shed 3 bases, J shed 3 bases, and the junction held 16 bases outside the gene matches. CDR3 DNA: TGTGCCAGCAGTTTTTTCCCCCCAACTAGCGGCCTGAGCTACGAGCAGTACTTC. The encoded protein is CASSFFPPTSGLSYEQYF.

The table lists this clonotype with many counts. In DNA, the CDR3 is TGTGCCATCAGAGCAGGGGAAAATGAGCAGTTCTTC. It yields the protein CAIRAGENEQFF. The chain has TRBV10-3 and TRBJ2-1, with D possibly TRBD1 on 6 matching bases. CDR1 and CDR2 from the germline V gene are ENHRY and SYGVKD. The CDR3 runs to 12 residues. Between the trimmed V and J ends, which lost 6 bases and 7 bases, there was a span of 10 bases.

In its sample, this clonotype was seen many times. The rearrangement links TRBV12-3 or TRBV12-4 to TRBJ2-7; TRBD1 is a possible D gene (7 bases). Trimming shortened V by 8 bases and J by 2 bases, and 13 bases separated the two germline ends. The CDR3 covers 13 residues. In nucleotides, the CDR3 is TGTGCCAGCCCCAGGGGGGAAACCTACGAGCAGTACGTC. It is translated as CASPRGETYEQYV.

This clonotype was observed a few times. J is TRBJ2-5 and V is TRBV5-4, with 7 bases fitting TRBD1. After removal of 4 bases from V and 1 base from J, the junction contained 7 bases not matched to a gene. This CDR3 comprises 15 residues. Germline-derived CDR1 and CDR2 are SGHNT and YYREEE (reference sequence). The DNA of the CDR3 is TGTGCCAGCAGCCAGTCGACAGGGCTCCAAGAGACCCAGTACTTC. Translated, it gives CASSQSTGLQETQYF.

This clonotype was detected ten times or more. V is TRBV2 and J is TRBJ2-7; 9 nucleotides line up with TRBD1. Germline lookup yields CDR1 SNHLY and CDR2 FYNNEI. J was trimmed by 2 bases and V by 7 bases; bases with no gene match: 3. The CDR3 covers 13 residues. The CDR3 bases are TGTGCCAGCACATGGACAGGGGCCTACGAGCAGTACTTC. Translation gives CASTWTGAYEQYF.

This clonotype was observed at least ten times. The chain combines TRBV12-3 or TRBV12-4 with TRBJ1-1, with D hard to call. Trimming pared 2 bases from V and 6 bases from J, leaving 7 bases between. The CDR3 runs to 12 residues. This CDR3 reads CASSLWGAEAFF. The CDR3 DNA follows: TGTGCCAGCAGTTTATGGGGTGCTGAAGCTTTCTTT.

This clonotype showed up many times. V usage is TRBV5-1 and J usage is TRBJ1-4; D is ambiguous. The CDR3 sequence is 12 residues long. Germline V CDR1 and CDR2: SGHRS, YFSETQ. V shed 7 bases and J shed 3 bases, with 7 bases lying between them. CDR3 region: CASSQANEKLFF. CDR3 DNA: TGCGCCAGCTCGCAGGCTAATGAAAAACTGTTTTTT.

The chain has TRBV6-5 and TRBJ2-3; 10 bases match TRBD2. V dropped 4 bases and J dropped 6; count of bases not matched to a gene: 7. CDR1 is MNHEY and CDR2 is SVGAGI in the germline V gene. The CDR3 covers 15 residues. The CDR3 protein is CASSLSSGSRDTQYF. The CDR3 DNA reads as TGTGCCAGCAGTTTATCTAGCGGGAGCAGGGATACGCAGTATTTT.

Ten or more counts support this clonotype. The rearrangement links TRBV28 to TRBJ2-5; 8 bases align to TRBD1. Germline V gene data show CDR1 as MDHEN and CDR2 as SYDVKM. The CDR3 has 15 residues. V lost 5 bases and J lost 5; bases outside the gene matches: 10. DNA of the CDR3: TGTGCCAGCAGTCCTGGGACAGGAGATCGGGAGACCCAGTACTTC. Residues: CASSPGTGDRETQYF.

This clonotype was detected a few times. This chain connects TRBV6-1 to TRBJ2-3, with TRBD2 as a possible D gene (5 bases). Trimming removed 7 bases from V and 3 bases from J, with 11 bases in between. In germline, CDR1 is MNHNS, CDR2 SASEGT. The length of the CDR3 is 13 residues. CDR3 region: CASKGWETDTQYF. The CDR3 DNA follows: TGTGCCAGCAAAGGGTGGGAGACAGATACGCAGTATTTT.

This clonotype was detected many times. This chain links TRBV18 with TRBJ2-1, with a weak D call TRBD2 (5 bases). The CDR3 has 16 residues. Germline V gene sequence: CDR1 KGHSH, CDR2 LQKENI. V dropped 1 base and J dropped 8 bases, with 18 bases sitting between them. CDR3 loop: CASSPRELGRFYEQFF. For the CDR3, the DNA is TGTGCCAGCTCACCACGGGAACTAGGGCGGTTCTATGAGCAGTTCTTC.

This clonotype came up a few times. The V gene is TRBV11-2, the J gene TRBJ2-7; D gene ambiguous. The CDR3 sequence is 14 residues long. The germline V gene has CDR1 SGHAT and CDR2 FQNNGV. Trimming cost V 1 base and J 7 bases, with 14 bases left between them. The CDR3 nucleotides read TGTGCCAGCAGCTTAGCCGTCAGGCGAGATGAGCAGTACTTC. It is translated as CASSLAVRRDEQYF.

This clonotype occurred a few times. V is TRBV9 and J is TRBJ2-1; 11 nucleotides line up with TRBD2. Germline-derived CDR1 and CDR2 are SGDLS and YYNGEE. The J segment lost 4 bases and the V segment lost 4 bases, leaving 13 bases of the junction unmatched. The CDR3 is 18 amino acids. The CDR3 is CASSPRTSGSTSYNEQFF. The DNA of the CDR3 is TGTGCCAGCAGCCCCCGGACTAGCGGGTCGACCTCATACAATGAGCAGTTCTTC.

The table lists this clonotype with many counts. The chain is built from TRBV20-1 and TRBJ1-5; 8 bases fit TRBD1. CDR3 length equals 16 residues. V dropped 3 bases and J dropped 4; count of bases not matched to a gene: 11. Germline V gene data show CDR1 as DFQATT and CDR2 as SNEGSKA (reference sequence). The CDR3 DNA reads TGCAGTGCTAGTCGGCATCAGACAGGGGTTAATCAGCCCCAGCATTTT. This translates into CSASRHQTGVNQPQHF.